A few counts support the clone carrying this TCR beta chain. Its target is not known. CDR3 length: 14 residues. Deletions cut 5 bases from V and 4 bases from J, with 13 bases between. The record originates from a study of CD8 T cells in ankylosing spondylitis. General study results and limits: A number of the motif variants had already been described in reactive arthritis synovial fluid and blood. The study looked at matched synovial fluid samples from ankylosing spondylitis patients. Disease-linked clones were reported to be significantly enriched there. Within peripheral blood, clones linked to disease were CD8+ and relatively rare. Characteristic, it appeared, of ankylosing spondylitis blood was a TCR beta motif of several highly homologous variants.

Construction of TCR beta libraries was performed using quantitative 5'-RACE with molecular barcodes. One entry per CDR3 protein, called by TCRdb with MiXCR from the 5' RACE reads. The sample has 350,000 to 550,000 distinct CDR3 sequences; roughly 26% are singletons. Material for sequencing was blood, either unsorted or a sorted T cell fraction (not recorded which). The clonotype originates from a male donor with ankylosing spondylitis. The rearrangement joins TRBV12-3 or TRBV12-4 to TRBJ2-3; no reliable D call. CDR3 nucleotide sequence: TGTGCCAGCAGTCCATCCACTAACCCAGATACGCAGTATTTT. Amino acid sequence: CASSPSTNPDTQYF.